What follows are 29 T cell receptor beta chains derived from one specimen sequenced in a study of cytomegalovirus exposure and HLA in healthy donors. Repertoires were generated with immunoSEQ multiplex PCR, while TCRdb's copy carries only in-frame clones and drops some. The table includes approximately 150,000 clones, 85% to 90% detected once. Sequencing was done on a sample of PBMCs. The origin of the receptors is a woman between 25 and 40 years old in good health and CMV-seronegative.

The chain carries TRBV11-3 and TRBJ2-1; TRBD1 aligns across 12 bases. This CDR3 contains 15 residues. Germline V gene data show CDR1 as SGHNT and CDR2 as YENEEA. The V and J ends lost 3 bases and 13 bases, in that order; junction bases with no gene match: 10. Here the CDR3 DNA reads TGTGCCAGCAGCTTTGGGACAGGGGGCCGCGGGGATCAGTTCTTC. Protein sequence: CASSFGTGGRGDQFF.

In this sample, this clone turned up once. DNA of the CDR3: TGTGCCAGCAGAGGGAGACGACTAGCGGGAACCGGAGGGGATGAGCAGTTCTTC. This translates into CASRGRRLAGTGGDEQFF. This rearrangement joins TRBV7-2 to TRBJ2-1; 11 nucleotides agree with TRBD2. Trimming cost V 6 bases and J 8 bases; bases outside gene matches: 18. Looked up from germline, CDR1 is SGHTA and CDR2 is FQGNSA. CDR3 length: 18 amino acids. The complete variable domain, with remaining parts taken from reference TRBV7-2 and TRBJ2-1, reads GAGVSQSPSNKVTEKGKDVELRCDPISGHTALYWYRQSLGQGLEFLIYFQGNSAPDKSGLPSDRFSAERTGGSVSTLTIQRTQQEDSAVYLCASRGRRLAGTGGDEQFFGPGTRLTVL.

The rearrangement uses TRBV5-1 and TRBJ1-6; D uncertain. This CDR3 spans 15 amino acids. CDR1 is SGHRS and CDR2 is YFSETQ in the germline V gene. The V and J ends lost 2 bases and 8 bases respectively, with 14 bases between them. This chain's CDR3 is CASSFSASVDSPLHF. The DNA for the CDR3 is TGCGCCAGCAGCTTTTCCGCATCGGTTGATTCACCCCTCCACTTT. Based on the CDR3 plus reference TRBV5-1 and TRBJ1-6, the full variable domain is KAGVTQTPRYLIKTRGQQVTLSCSPISGHRSVSWYQQTPGQGLQFLFEYFSETQRNKGNFPGRFSGRQFSNSRSEMNVSTLELGDSALYLCASSFSASVDSPLHFGNGTRLTVT.

The V gene is TRBV9, the J gene TRBJ1-5, with a possible D match to TRBD1 (5 bases). Trimming pared 4 bases from V and 7 bases from J, leaving 21 bases between. CDR3 length: 16 amino acids. CDR1 and CDR2 from the germline V gene are SGDLS and YYNGEE. In DNA form, the CDR3 reads TGTGCCAGCAGCCCCGCGGGACCCCGGACGGGGCAGCCCCAGCATTTT. Translated: CASSPAGPRTGQPQHF.

The rearrangement uses TRBV4-2 and TRBJ2-3, with 7 bases matching TRBD2. In germline, CDR1 is LGHNA, CDR2 YNFKEQ. Trimming took 1 base from V and 2 from J; bases not matched to a gene: 3. This CDR3 region has 15 residues. The CDR3 protein is CASSQGAGLTDTQYF. The CDR3 DNA reads as TGTGCCAGCAGCCAAGGAGCGGGGCTCACAGATACGCAGTATTTT.

The rearrangement joins TRBV2 to TRBJ1-5, with TRBD1 as a possible D gene (5 bases). V was trimmed by 0 bases and J by 0 bases, leaving 12 bases between them. CDR1 is SNHLY and CDR2 is FYNNEI in the germline V gene. The CDR3 is 17 amino acids. The DNA of the CDR3 is TGTGCCAGCAGTGAAGCGCGGACACCATATAGCAATCAGCCCCAGCATTTT. It encodes CASSEARTPYSNQPQHF.

The chain carries TRBV5-6 and TRBJ1-6; 7 nucleotides line up with TRBD1. Germline V gene sequence: CDR1 SGHDT, CDR2 YYEEEE. Trimming took 7 bases from V and 4 from J; bases not matched to a gene: 8. This CDR3 has 15 residues. The CDR3 sequence is CASAWRGQYNSPLHF. The CDR3 nucleotides are TGTGCCAGCGCGTGGAGGGGGCAATATAATTCACCCCTCCACTTT.

This rearrangement joins TRBV6-6 to TRBJ1-2; 10 bases are shared with TRBD1. The CDR3 length is 15 residues. J lost 4 bases, V lost 5 bases, and 7 bases had no gene match. Germline CDR1 is MNHNY and CDR2 is SVGAGI (reference sequence). The CDR3 region is CASSTLTGGSYGYTF. CDR3 bases: TGTGCCAGCAGTACCCTGACAGGGGGCAGCTATGGCTACACCTTC.

The chain employs TRBV29-1 and TRBJ1-1; 12 nucleotides line up with TRBD1. J gave up 3 bases and V 4 bases, and 9 bases lay outside the gene matches. This CDR3 region has 16 residues. Germline V gives CDR1 SQVTM, CDR2 ANQGSEA. This chain's CDR3 is CSVVPRDRGRDTEAFF. The CDR3 bases are TGCAGCGTTGTTCCCCGGGACAGGGGGCGAGACACTGAAGCTTTCTTT.

The V and J genes are TRBV7-8 and TRBJ2-6; TRBD1 is a possible D gene (6 bases). V lost 5 bases, J lost 1 base, and 12 bases lay in between. The CDR3 sequence is 16 residues long. Germline V gene sequence: CDR1 SGHVS, CDR2 FQNEAQ. This chain's CDR3 is CASSPPGTSGANVLTF. CDR3 nucleotides: TGTGCCAGCAGCCCCCCCGGGACATCTGGGGCCAACGTCCTGACTTTC.

The chain carries TRBV6-6 and TRBJ1-1; D is unclear. CDR3 length: 11 amino acids. Germline V gene lookup returns CDR1 MNHNY and CDR2 SVGAGI (reference sequence). The V end lost 7 bases, the J end lost 0 bases, and 3 bases lay between the germline ends. CDR3 sequence (DNA): TGTGCCAGCATTATGAACACTGAAGCTTTCTTT. Translating gives CASIMNTEAFF.

V and J are TRBV7-9 and TRBJ2-5; 11 nucleotides align to TRBD1. V gave up 5 bases and J gave up 5 bases; unmatched junction bases: 4. This CDR3 spans 14 amino acids. Germline assignment: CDR1 SEHNR and CDR2 FQNEAQ (reference sequence). CDR3 nucleotide sequence: TGTGCCAGCAGCGGGACAGGGGGAGCGGAGACCCAGTACTTC. Translated: CASSGTGGAETQYF.

The chain is built from TRBV15 and TRBJ1-1; a weak D match, TRBD1 (5 bases). The V end was cut by 0 bases, the J end by 7 bases, with 12 bases between. Germline-derived CDR1 and CDR2 are LNHNV and YYDKDF (reference sequence). CDR3 length: 14 amino acids. The CDR3 loop is CATSRDRGEVEAFF. In DNA form, the CDR3 reads TGTGCCACCAGCAGAGATCGGGGGGAGGTTGAAGCTTTCTTT.

The gene calls are TRBV25-1 and TRBJ2-5; 8 bases fit TRBD1. This CDR3 has 16 amino acids. The germline CDR1 and CDR2 sequences are MGHDK and SYGVNS. V was pared by 3 bases and J by 1 base, with 7 bases of the junction left unmatched. CDR3 sequence (DNA): TGTGCCAGCAGTGACTCACTACAGGGGGTCCAAGAGACCCAGTACTTC. Encoded protein: CASSDSLQGVQETQYF.

About this clone: One junction end disagrees with the germline gene, perhaps due to a read error. This chain connects TRBV6-1 to TRBJ2-2; 8 bases fit TRBD1. CDR3 length equals 14 residues. Germline CDR1 reads MNHNS; CDR2 reads SASEGT. CDR3: CASSEGQDTGELFF. In DNA form, the CDR3 reads TGTGCCAGCAGTGAGGGACAGGACACCGGGGAACTGTTTTTT.

V gene TRBV7-9 combines with J gene TRBJ2-7; tentatively, D is TRBD1 (5 bases). Trimming removed 1 base at V and 3 bases at J, with 10 bases between. The V gene's germline CDR1 is SEHNR and CDR2 FQNEAQ (reference sequence). The CDR3 has 14 residues. CDR3 protein: CASSLVGQNYEQYF. Written as DNA, the CDR3 is TGTGCCAGCAGCTTAGTGGGGCAGAACTACGAGCAGTACTTC.

This chain joins TRBV25-1 and TRBJ2-1, with 7 bases aligning to TRBD1. Germline CDR1 is MGHDK and CDR2 is SYGVNS. V lost 1 base to trimming and J lost 8 bases; unmatched junction nucleotides: 14. The CDR3 is made up of 17 amino acids. The CDR3 DNA sequence: TGTGCCAGCAGTGAATTAAAGGCGGTCTACAGGGGTCATGAGCAGTTCTTC. Protein: CASSELKAVYRGHEQFF. The entire variable domain, with the rest obtained from reference TRBV25-1 and TRBJ2-1, is as follows: EADIYQTPRYLVIGTGKKITLECSQTMGHDKMYWYQQDPGMELHLIHYSYGVNSTEKGDLSSESTVSRIRTEHFPLTLESARPSHTSQYLCASSELKAVYRGHEQFFGPGTRLTVL.

The chain employs TRBV5-4 and TRBJ2-5; 12 bases align to TRBD2. Trimming at V came to 9 bases and at J to 5 bases, leaving 11 bases not matched to a gene. Germline V gene data show CDR1 as SGHNT and CDR2 as YYREEE (reference sequence). The CDR3 runs to 15 residues. The CDR3 DNA reads TGTGCCACCCAGCGGCTAGCGGGGGGGCCGGAGACCCAGTACTTC. This codes for CATQRLAGGPETQYF.

The rearrangement joins TRBV11-2 to TRBJ1-4, with 8 bases that match TRBD1. The CDR3 sequence is 20 residues long. The V segment lost 0 bases and the J segment 0 bases; nucleotides outside the gene matches: 12. Germline loops: CDR1 SGHAT, CDR2 FQNNGV. The CDR3 nucleotides read TGTGCCAGCAGCTTAGAGATAGACAGGGGCCTTATCGCAACTAATGAAAAACTGTTTTTT. As protein: CASSLEIDRGLIATNEKLFF. Complete variable domain (other parts from reference TRBV11-2 and TRBJ1-4): EAGVAQSPRYKIIEKRQSVAFWCNPISGHATLYWYQQILGQGPKLLIQFQNNGVVDDSQLPKDRFSAERLKGVDSTLKIQPAKLEDSAVYLCASSLEIDRGLIATNEKLFFGSGTQLSVL.

The gene calls are TRBV7-6 and TRBJ2-3; 10 bases fit TRBD1. Trimming removed 5 bases from V and 2 bases from J; junction bases left unmatched: 7. The CDR3 runs to 16 residues. Germline loops: CDR1 SGHVS, CDR2 FNYEAQ. CDR3 nucleotide sequence: TGTGCCAGCAGCCCGCAAAGACAGGGGGCCACAGATACGCAGTATTTT. Protein product: CASSPQRQGATDTQYF.

This chain links TRBV5-4 with TRBJ1-2, with 7 bases lining up with TRBD1. V shed 2 bases, J shed 4 bases, and the junction held 17 bases outside the gene matches. Germline V gene data show CDR1 as SGHNT and CDR2 as YYREEE (reference sequence). The CDR3 length is 18 residues. CDR3 amino acids: CASSFERGHTSLLYGYTF. In DNA, the CDR3 is TGTGCCAGCAGCTTCGAAAGGGGGCATACGTCTCTTCTCTATGGCTACACCTTC.

The chain is built from TRBV2 and TRBJ1-2; TRBD1 agrees at 7 bases. CDR1 and CDR2 (germline): SNHLY, FYNNEI. This CDR3 has 16 amino acids. With 4 bases clipped from V and 4 bases from J, the junction kept 12 bases outside the gene matches. The CDR3, as DNA: TGTGCCAGCAGTGCGGACAGGCTAACTCCGTCCTATGGCTACACCTTC. Residues: CASSADRLTPSYGYTF. Using reference TRBV2 and TRBJ1-2 for the parts outside the CDR3, the full variable domain is EPEVTQTPSHQVTQMGQEVILRCVPISNHLYFYWYRQILGQKVEFLVSFYNNEISEKSEIFDDQFSVERPDGSNFTLKIRSTKLEDSAMYFCASSADRLTPSYGYTFGSGTRLTVV.

V and J are TRBV7-2 and TRBJ2-5; 12 nucleotides match TRBD2. The CDR3 covers 19 residues. Germline trimming cut 2 bases from V and 2 bases from J; bases unmatched to any gene: 12. Germline V gene lookup returns CDR1 SGHTA and CDR2 FQGNSA. The CDR3 sequence: CASSLRRTSGAYLQETQYF. CDR3 DNA: TGTGCCAGCAGCTTACGCAGGACTAGCGGGGCCTACCTGCAAGAGACCCAGTACTTC.

V usage is TRBV6-1 and J usage is TRBJ2-3, with 11 bases identical to TRBD2. The ends lost 4 bases at V and 5 bases at J; junction bases unmatched: 5. Germline assignment: CDR1 MNHNS and CDR2 SASEGT. CDR3 length: 15 residues. The CDR3 nucleotides are TGTGCCAGCAGTGCGGGACTAGCGGTCCTAGATACGCAGTATTTT. This codes for CASSAGLAVLDTQYF.

The chain recombines TRBV30 with TRBJ2-3; 12 nucleotides match TRBD2. This CDR3 is 14 amino acids long. V trimming: 4 bases; J trimming: 5 bases; junction bases outside the gene matches: 4. The germline V gene encodes CDR1 GTSNPN and CDR2 SVGIG (reference sequence). This CDR3 is CAWTSGGALDTQYF. CDR3 sequence (DNA): TGTGCCTGGACTAGCGGGGGGGCATTAGATACGCAGTATTTT.

J is TRBJ2-3 and V is TRBV5-6, with D possibly being TRBD2 (6 bases). The ends were cut back, 4 bases at V and 2 bases at J, with 17 bases in the middle. Germline values: CDR1 SGHDT, CDR2 YYEEEE. This CDR3 has 16 amino acids. The CDR3 reads CASSMEGLVLTDTQYF. CDR3 bases: TGTGCCAGCAGCATGGAGGGGCTGGTCCTCACAGATACGCAGTATTTT.

This chain joins TRBV18 and TRBJ2-7; D is uncertain. Trimming cost V 1 base and J 2 bases, with 15 bases left between them. This CDR3 is 16 amino acids long. In germline, CDR1 is KGHSH, CDR2 LQKENI. The CDR3 sequence is CASSPLNTRGAYEQYF. CDR3 sequence (DNA): TGTGCCAGCTCACCACTCAACACCCGCGGCGCCTACGAGCAGTACTTC.

This chain connects TRBV5-1 to TRBJ2-1; TRBD1 matches at 8 bases. CDR1 and CDR2 (germline): SGHRS, YFSETQ. Unmatched junction bases numbered 7, after V lost 5 bases and J lost 6 bases. The CDR3 has 14 amino acids. In DNA, the CDR3 is TGCGCCAGCAGTTCGTCAGGGGGCTTCAATGAGCAGTTCTTC. Its protein is CASSSSGGFNEQFF.

The genes are TRBV18 and TRBJ2-7, with 9 bases aligning to TRBD1. Germline CDR1 reads KGHSH; CDR2 reads LQKENI. CDR3 length equals 13 residues. Losses at the gene ends were 6 bases for V and 6 bases for J; bases not matched to a gene: 6. The CDR3 loop is CASSAGTGSEQYF. CDR3 coding DNA: TGTGCCAGCTCCGCCGGGACAGGGAGCGAGCAGTACTTC.